These T cell receptor beta chains were read from a single sample in a study of CD8 T cells in Susac syndrome. TCRdb recomputed calls from the immunoSEQ multiplex PCR reads with MiXCR, one row per CDR3 protein. This table holds 85,000 to 95,000 distinct CDR3 sequences, roughly 94% found once. The sequenced material came from CD4+ T cells from PBMCs. The receptors derive from a human donor with Susac syndrome. Both conserved end residues are part of each CDR3. Fields, in order: J gene, D gene, V gene, CDR3 protein. D genes are given only for firm matches.

J gene: TRBJ2-7; D gene: TRBD1; V gene: TRBV20-1; CDR3 protein: CSATPGQGAGGYEQYF
J gene: TRBJ1-5; D gene: .; V gene: TRBV27; CDR3 protein: CASSLSGSGLLLRANQPQHF
J gene: TRBJ2-1; D gene: TRBD1; V gene: TRBV2; CDR3 protein: CASSMTGPNEQFF
J gene: TRBJ1-2; D gene: TRBD1; V gene: TRBV9; CDR3 protein: CASSVVSGQTLGGYTF
J gene: TRBJ2-5; D gene: .; V gene: TRBV5-1; CDR3 protein: CASSLGQAQETQYF
J gene: TRBJ2-7; D gene: .; V gene: TRBV28; CDR3 protein: CASSKQGLRDEQYF
J gene: TRBJ1-1; D gene: TRBD1; V gene: TRBV29-1; CDR3 protein: CSVVGDSNTEAFF
J gene: TRBJ1-4; D gene: .; V gene: TRBV9; CDR3 protein: CASSVENKPNEKLFF
J gene: TRBJ2-7; D gene: .; V gene: TRBV29-1; CDR3 protein: CSVGGGGRSYEQYF
J gene: TRBJ2-5; D gene: .; V gene: TRBV20-1; CDR3 protein: CSARRTFQETQYF
J gene: TRBJ1-1; D gene: .; V gene: TRBV30; CDR3 protein: CAWRKVNTEAFF
J gene: TRBJ2-2; D gene: .; V gene: TRBV3-1; CDR3 protein: CASGNQGVAGELFF
J gene: TRBJ2-6; D gene: .; V gene: TRBV7-2; CDR3 protein: CASSLTPTASGANVLTF
J gene: TRBJ2-1; D gene: TRBD2; V gene: TRBV5-6; CDR3 protein: CASSTPWAGGPNEQFF